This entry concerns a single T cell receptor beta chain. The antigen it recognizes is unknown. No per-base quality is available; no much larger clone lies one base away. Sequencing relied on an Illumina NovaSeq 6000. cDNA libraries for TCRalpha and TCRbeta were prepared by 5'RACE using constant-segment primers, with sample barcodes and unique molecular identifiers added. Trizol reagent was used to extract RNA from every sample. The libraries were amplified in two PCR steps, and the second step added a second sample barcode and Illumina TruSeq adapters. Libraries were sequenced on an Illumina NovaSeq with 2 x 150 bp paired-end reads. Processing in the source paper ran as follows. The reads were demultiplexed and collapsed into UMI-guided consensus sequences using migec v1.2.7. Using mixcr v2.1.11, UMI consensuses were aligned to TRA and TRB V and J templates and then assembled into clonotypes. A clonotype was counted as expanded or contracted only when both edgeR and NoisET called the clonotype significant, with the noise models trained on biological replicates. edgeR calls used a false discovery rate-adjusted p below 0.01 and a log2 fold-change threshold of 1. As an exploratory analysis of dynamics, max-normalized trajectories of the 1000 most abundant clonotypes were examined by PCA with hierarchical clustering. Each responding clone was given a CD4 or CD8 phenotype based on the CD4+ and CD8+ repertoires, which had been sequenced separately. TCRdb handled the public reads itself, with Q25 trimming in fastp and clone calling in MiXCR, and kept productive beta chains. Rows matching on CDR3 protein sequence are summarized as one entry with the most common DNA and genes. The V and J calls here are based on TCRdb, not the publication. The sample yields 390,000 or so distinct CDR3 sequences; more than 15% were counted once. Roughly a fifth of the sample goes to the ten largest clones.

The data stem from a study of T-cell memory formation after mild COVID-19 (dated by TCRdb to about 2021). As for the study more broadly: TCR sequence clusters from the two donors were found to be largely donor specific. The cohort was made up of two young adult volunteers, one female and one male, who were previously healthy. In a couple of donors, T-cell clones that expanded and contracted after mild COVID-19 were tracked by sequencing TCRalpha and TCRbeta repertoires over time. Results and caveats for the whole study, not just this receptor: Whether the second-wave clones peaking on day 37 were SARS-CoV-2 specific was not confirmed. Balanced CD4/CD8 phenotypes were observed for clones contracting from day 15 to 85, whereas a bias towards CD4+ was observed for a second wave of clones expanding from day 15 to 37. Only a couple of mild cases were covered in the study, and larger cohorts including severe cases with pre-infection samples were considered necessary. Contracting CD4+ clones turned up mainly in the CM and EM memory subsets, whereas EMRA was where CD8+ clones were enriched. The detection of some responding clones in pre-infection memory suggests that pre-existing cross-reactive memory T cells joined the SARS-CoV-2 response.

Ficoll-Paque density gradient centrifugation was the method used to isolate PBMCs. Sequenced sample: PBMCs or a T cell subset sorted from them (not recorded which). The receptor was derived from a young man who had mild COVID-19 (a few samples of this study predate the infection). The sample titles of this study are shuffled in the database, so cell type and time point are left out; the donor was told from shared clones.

The CDR3 protein sequence reads: CASSLEGSWPEAFF. The nucleotide sequence is given as TGTGCCAGCAGCTTAGAGGGCTCGTGGCCTGAAGCTTTCTTT. Recombination connected TRBV7-2 to TRBJ1-1; confidence is insufficient to name the D gene. V was cut back by 1 base and J by 6 bases, leaving a gap of 12 bases between them. Inclusive of the bounding cysteine and phenylalanine, the CDR3 is 14 residues long. This entry keeps only the CDR3 DNA: 42 bases, framed from base 1. Based on the germline V gene, the CDR1 and CDR2 sequences are SGHTA and FQGNSA.